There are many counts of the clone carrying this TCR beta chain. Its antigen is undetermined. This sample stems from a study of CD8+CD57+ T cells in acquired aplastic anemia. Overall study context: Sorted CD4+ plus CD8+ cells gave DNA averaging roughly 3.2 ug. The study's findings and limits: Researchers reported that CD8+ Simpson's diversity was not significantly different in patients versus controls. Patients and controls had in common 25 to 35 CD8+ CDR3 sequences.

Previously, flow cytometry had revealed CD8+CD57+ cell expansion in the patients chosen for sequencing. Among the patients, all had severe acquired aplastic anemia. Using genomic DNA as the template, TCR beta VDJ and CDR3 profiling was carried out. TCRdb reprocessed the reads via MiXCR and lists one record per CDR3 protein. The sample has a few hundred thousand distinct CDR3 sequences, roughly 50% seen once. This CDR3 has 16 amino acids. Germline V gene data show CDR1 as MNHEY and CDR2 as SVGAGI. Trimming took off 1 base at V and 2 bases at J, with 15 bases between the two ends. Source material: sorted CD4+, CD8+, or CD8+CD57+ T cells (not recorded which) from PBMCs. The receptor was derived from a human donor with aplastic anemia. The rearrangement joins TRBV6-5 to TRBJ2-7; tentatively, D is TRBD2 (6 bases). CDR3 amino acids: CASSYWAGGETYEQYF. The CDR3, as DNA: TGTGCCAGCAGTTACTGGGCAGGCGGGGAGACCTACGAGCAGTACTTC.